This is a list of T cell receptor beta chains from one sample in a study of cytomegalovirus exposure and HLA in healthy donors. Assay: immunoSEQ multiplex PCR; the TCRdb copy retains only in-frame clones and omits some. The data contain about 100,000 clones, roughly 60% of them singletons. Sequencing used PBMCs. These receptor sequences come from a human donor in good health. CDR3s include the opening cysteine and the closing phenylalanine or tryptophan. D genes are given only for firm matches. The size field is filled for only some rows; it gives once, few, many or a size class.

size	V	J	D	DNA	CDR3
once	TRBV19	TRBJ2-1	-	TGTGCCAGTAGTCCGCTGGGAGTCCATGAGCAGTTCTTC	CASSPLGVHEQFF
-	TRBV19	TRBJ2-7	TRBD1	TGTGCCAGTAGTCCCGGGACAGGCTTCTACGAGCAGTACTTC	CASSPGTGFYEQYF
-	TRBV19	TRBJ1-5	-	TGTGCCAGTAGTATATCTAGGGGAAATCAGCCCCAGCATTTT	CASSISRGNQPQHF
once	TRBV9	TRBJ2-1	TRBD1	TGTGCCAGCACCCCAGGGGGATCGGCTTGGAATGAGCAGTTCTTC	CASTPGGSAWNEQFF
-	TRBV5-1	TRBJ2-1	TRBD2	TGCGCCAGCAGCCGGGGTGCGGGGGTAAGAGATGAGCAGTTCTTC	CASSRGAGVRDEQFF
-	TRBV4-1	TRBJ2-2	-	TGCGCCAGCAGCCAAGATTGGCGGGAGAGGGGGGGCACCGGGGAGCTGTTTTTT	CASSQDWRERGGTGELFF
-	TRBV7-8	TRBJ2-3	TRBD2	TGTGCCAGCAGCCTGACTAGCGGGAGCATACGTGATACGCAGTATTTT	CASSLTSGSIRDTQYF
-	TRBV19	TRBJ2-1	TRBD2	TGTGCCAGTAGTATGATGGCGGGAGGAAATGAGCAGTTCTTC	CASSMMAGGNEQFF
-	TRBV19	TRBJ2-1	TRBD1	TGTGCCAGTAGTATAGAGGGACAGGGGAGATACAATGAGCAGTTCTTC	CASSIEGQGRYNEQFF
-	TRBV5-4	TRBJ2-7	TRBD1	TGTGCCAGCAGCGGAGGACAGGGGAACCCCTACGAGCAGTACTTC	CASSGGQGNPYEQYF
-	TRBV29-1	TRBJ2-1	TRBD1	TGCAGCGTTGGGACAGGGGGCTACAATGAGCAGTTCTTC	CSVGTGGYNEQFF
-	TRBV30	TRBJ2-7	-	TGTGCCTGGAGTATCGGACAAGGGGGTATCTACGAGCAGTACTTC	CAWSIGQGGIYEQYF
-	TRBV11-2	TRBJ2-7	-	TGTGCCAGCAGCTCCCCCCGCGACTACGAGCAGTACTTC	CASSSPRDYEQYF
-	TRBV29-1	TRBJ1-2	-	TGCAGCGTTGTCGAGGGCCTGGATGGCTACACCTTC	CSVVEGLDGYTF
-	TRBV5-5	TRBJ2-7	-	TGTGCCAGCAGCTTAGGGGATACCTCCTCCTACGAGCAGTACTTC	CASSLGDTSSYEQYF
-	TRBV15	TRBJ1-1	TRBD1	TGTGCCACCAGCGCGAGACAGGGACCGAACACTGAAGCTTTCTTT	CATSARQGPNTEAFF
few	TRBV5-1	TRBJ2-7	TRBD2	TGCGCCAGCAGCCCTCCCGGGACTAGTTTTGACGAGCAGTACTTC	CASSPPGTSFDEQYF
-	TRBV25-1	TRBJ2-3	-	TGTGCCAGCAGTGAACCGGGACGGGGACATAATACGCAGTATTTT	CASSEPGRGHNTQYF
-	TRBV4-1	TRBJ2-2	-	TGCGCCAGCAGCCAAGACCTCCATGGTCAGGGAAACACCGGGGAGCTGTTTTTT	CASSQDLHGQGNTGELFF
-	TRBV6-5	TRBJ2-3	-	TGTGCCAGCAGTTTGGGGACACGGGGCATAGATACGCAGTATTTT	CASSLGTRGIDTQYF
-	TRBV7-9	TRBJ2-1	TRBD1	TGTTCCAGCAGCTCCCGACAGGGACGGTACAATGAGCAGTTCTTC	CSSSSRQGRYNEQFF
-	TRBV4-1	TRBJ2-7	TRBD1	TGCGCCAGCAGCGTAGACAGGGGGCTATACGAGCAGTACTTC	CASSVDRGLYEQYF
-	TRBV14	TRBJ1-6	-	TGTGCCAGCAGCCAAGACAGGATTAATTCACCCCTCCACTTT	CASSQDRINSPLHF
-	TRBV5-4	TRBJ2-7	TRBD1	TGTGCCAGCAGCCAGGGACAGGGCCCTCTCGAGCAGTACTTC	CASSQGQGPLEQYF
-	TRBV5-4	TRBJ1-2	TRBD1	TGTGCCAGCAGCTCCTCTGAACGGGACAGACTCCGGGGAGGCTACACCTTC	CASSSSERDRLRGGYTF
-	TRBV2	TRBJ2-3	-	TGTGCCAGCAGTGGAGAATACACAGATACGCAGTATTTT	CASSGEYTDTQYF
-	TRBV9	TRBJ2-2	TRBD2	TGTGCCAGCAGCTTGGGACTAGCGGGAGCGGGTAGAACCGGGGAGCTGTTTTTT	CASSLGLAGAGRTGELFF
-	TRBV25-1	TRBJ2-7	TRBD1	TGTGCCAGCAGGAAACAGGGGGCGGTCGACGAGCAGTACTTC	CASRKQGAVDEQYF
few	TRBV5-4	TRBJ2-3	TRBD2	TGTGCCAGCAGCTCACCCCTAGCGGGAGTAGATACGCAGTATTTT	CASSSPLAGVDTQYF
-	TRBV5-1	TRBJ2-2	TRBD2	TGCGCCAGCAGCTTCGGGACTAGCGGGAGGTCCTTCGCCGGGGAGCTGTTTTTT	CASSFGTSGRSFAGELFF
large	TRBV10-1	TRBJ1-5	-	TGCGCCAGCAGTGAGAGAGGGGAGGACAATCAGCCCCAGCATTTT	CASSERGEDNQPQHF
-	TRBV7-8	TRBJ1-3	-	TGTGCCAGCAGCTTAGGGGTGCGGGAACAGGCGATCTCTGGAAACACCATATATTTT	CASSLGVREQAISGNTIYF
-	TRBV7-9	TRBJ2-1	TRBD2	TGTGCCAGCAGCTTAGGAGCTAGCGGAACCCACAATGAGCAGTTCTTC	CASSLGASGTHNEQFF
-	TRBV23-1	TRBJ2-2	TRBD2	TGCGCCAGCAGGCCGGTGCTAGCGGGAGTGCTCGGGGAGCTGTTTTTT	CASRPVLAGVLGELFF
-	TRBV11-1	TRBJ2-7	-	TGTGCCAGCAGTTACCCAACGGGGGAGCAGTACTTC	CASSYPTGEQYF
few	TRBV10-3	TRBJ1-1	-	TGTGCCATCAGTGTGGGGGGTGTGAACACTGAAGCTTTCTTT	CAISVGGVNTEAFF
-	TRBV5-1	TRBJ2-7	TRBD2	TGCGCCAGCAGCTTGTCGCTAGCGGGAGGTCCCTACGAGCAGTACTTC	CASSLSLAGGPYEQYF
-	TRBV30	TRBJ2-7	-	TGTGCCTGGAGTGTCGGACATTACTACGAGCAGTACTTC	CAWSVGHYYEQYF
-	TRBV6-5	TRBJ2-7	TRBD2	TGTGCCAGCAGTTACTCCAGCGGGAGTCCCTCCTACGAGCAGTACTTC	CASSYSSGSPSYEQYF
-	TRBV7-9	TRBJ2-3	-	TGTGCCAGCAGCAGTGACTACCAGACAGATACGCAGTATTTT	CASSSDYQTDTQYF
few	TRBV29-1	TRBJ2-2	-	TGCAGCGTTGAAGGGGGCAGGGGGGAGCTGTTTTTT	CSVEGGRGELFF
few	TRBV11-3	TRBJ2-5	TRBD2	TGTGCCAGCAGCTTAGGGGCTAGCGGGAGGGTAGGGGAGACCCAGTACTTC	CASSLGASGRVGETQYF
-	TRBV11-2	TRBJ2-1	TRBD2	TGTGCCAGCAGCTTTCGTAGCGGGAGGTACAATGAGCAGTTCTTC	CASSFRSGRYNEQFF
-	TRBV29-1	TRBJ2-5	TRBD2	TGCAGCGTTGAATGGGCGGGACTAGCTCAGGAGACCCAGTACTTC	CSVEWAGLAQETQYF
-	TRBV6-1	TRBJ2-3	TRBD2	TGTGCCAGCAGTGAAGCGATCTTGGCGGGAGGTTTCACAGATACGCAGTATTTT	CASSEAILAGGFTDTQYF
-	TRBV2	TRBJ2-2	TRBD1	TGTGCCAGCAGGGGACAGACAACAGGGGCCGGGGAGCTGTTTTTT	CASRGQTTGAGELFF
few	TRBV11-2	TRBJ2-7	TRBD2	TGTGCCAGCAGCTATACTGGGGGGGCCTACGAGCAGTACTTC	CASSYTGGAYEQYF
-	TRBV30	TRBJ1-6	-	TGTGCCTGGCTCCACTTAAATTCACCCCTCCACTTT	CAWLHLNSPLHF
-	TRBV7-9	TRBJ1-6	-	TGTGCCAGCAGCTTATGGGCAGATAATTCACCCCTCCACTTT	CASSLWADNSPLHF
-	TRBV7-8	TRBJ1-5	TRBD1	TGTGCCAGCAGCTTAGGACAGGGGAGTACTCAGCCCCAGCATTTT	CASSLGQGSTQPQHF
few	TRBV4-1	TRBJ1-3	-	TGCGCCAGCAGCCAAGATTCAGGGGCCGGAAACACCATATATTTT	CASSQDSGAGNTIYF
few	TRBV18	TRBJ1-5	-	TGTGCCAGCTCACGGCAGGACAATCAGCCCCAGCATTTT	CASSRQDNQPQHF
-	TRBV10-1	TRBJ2-7	TRBD2	TGCGCCAGCAGCCCTGGCCGCGGGAGGGCGGACGAGCAGTACTTC	CASSPGRGRADEQYF
-	TRBV6-4	TRBJ1-1	TRBD1	TGTGCCAGCAAAAAACAGGGGTCGAACACTGAAGCTTTCTTT	CASKKQGSNTEAFF
-	TRBV6-1	TRBJ2-6	TRBD1	TGTGCCAGCAGGGAAGGGGGCAGTGGGGCCAACGTCCTGACTTTC	CASREGGSGANVLTF